The next 10 T cell receptor beta chains were all read from a single sample in a study of blood T cell repertoires in COVID-19. Measured with immunoSEQ multiplex PCR; TCRdb has only the in-frame clones, and not every one. This table holds about 340,000 clones, more than 70% found once. The specimen was peripheral blood. These receptors came from a man aged 30 to 45 with active or convalescent COVID-19.

This clone was detected only a few times. The chain carries TRBV4-2 and TRBJ1-3, with D unclear. Germline values: CDR1 LGHNA, CDR2 YNFKEQ. The CDR3 extends over 18 amino acids. Trimming shortened V by 0 bases and J by 0 bases, and 15 bases separated the two germline ends. CDR3 residues: CASSQDQKRAPSGNTIYF. CDR3 nucleotides: TGTGCCAGCAGCCAAGATCAAAAGAGGGCACCCTCTGGAAACACCATATATTTT.

This clone is a singleton in its sample. This chain uses TRBV5-1 with TRBJ2-5, with D possibly matching TRBD1 (6 bases). Trimming took 3 bases from V and 4 from J, leaving 13 bases between them. The CDR3 has 14 residues. Germline CDR1 SGHRS, CDR2 YFSETQ. The CDR3 DNA reads TGCGCCAGCAGCTCCACAGGGTATCGAGAGACCCAGTACTTC. This sequence encodes CASSSTGYRETQYF.

The rearrangement uses TRBV19 and TRBJ2-3, with 8 positions matching TRBD1. J was trimmed by 2 bases and V by 5 bases; bases with no gene match: 9. CDR1 and CDR2 (germline): LNHDA, SQIVND (reference sequence). The CDR3 covers 16 residues. DNA of the CDR3: TGTGCCAGTAGTCCCTCGCCGACAGGGGTCACAGATACGCAGTATTTT. Translated, it gives CASSPSPTGVTDTQYF.

The V call is TRBV21-1, the J call TRBJ2-1; the tabulated D call, TRBD1, remains unverified against the DNA. TRBV21-1 is described as a pseudogene. The length of the CDR3 is 14 residues. CDR3 region: CASPRTVFYNEQFF. The CDR3 nucleotides read TGTGCCAGCCCTCGGACAGTTTTTTACAATGAGCAGTTCTTC.

The chain uses TRBV28 and TRBJ1-1; no clear D gene. The germline V and J ends were trimmed by 5 bases and 4 bases, with 11 bases remaining between them. This CDR3 is built from 13 residues. CDR1 and CDR2 (germline): MDHEN, SYDVKM. The CDR3 nucleotides read TGTGCCAGCAGTGAAGGAGGTAGCACTGAAGCTTTCTTT. Its protein product is CASSEGGSTEAFF.

This chain connects TRBV9 to TRBJ2-3, with D possibly being TRBD2 (6 bases). Trimming pared 4 bases from V and 0 bases from J, leaving 9 bases between. CDR3 length: 14 residues. CDR1 SGDLS and CDR2 YYNGEE come from the germline V gene. CDR3 sequence (DNA): TGTGCCAGCAGCTCCCGGGGGAGCACAGATACGCAGTATTTT. Translated: CASSSRGSTDTQYF.

The chain uses TRBV15 and TRBJ1-2; D is unclear. Germline-derived CDR1 and CDR2 are LNHNV and YYDKDF (reference sequence). The CDR3 consists of 16 residues. Trimming pared 1 base from V and 1 base from J, leaving 13 bases between. CDR3 in DNA: TGTGCCACCAGCAGAGGAGACGCGGGGTATAACTATGGCTACACCTTC. This translates into CATSRGDAGYNYGYTF.

This chain links TRBV5-1 with TRBJ2-7, with D perhaps TRBD2 (5 bases). Germline-derived CDR1 and CDR2 are SGHRS and YFSETQ. With 0 bases removed from V and 4 bases from J, the gap between germline ends came to 14 bases. The CDR3 loop spans 15 amino acids. The CDR3 bases are TGCGCCAGCAGCTTGGAGGTTGGGAGTCGGTACGAGCAGTACTTC. Amino acids: CASSLEVGSRYEQYF.

This rearrangement joins TRBV5-1 to TRBJ1-4, with D hard to call. CDR1 is SGHRS, CDR2 YFSETQ, per germline. This CDR3 is built from 15 residues. Trimming removed 3 bases at V and 0 bases at J, with 9 bases between. Written as DNA, the CDR3 is TGCGCCAGCAGCTCGGAGACCGCAACTAATGAAAAACTGTTTTTT. Its protein product is CASSSETATNEKLFF.

The chain has TRBV27 and TRBJ2-1, with 9 bases that match TRBD2. Per the germline V gene, CDR1 is MNHEY and CDR2 is SMNVEV (reference sequence). The CDR3 consists of 16 residues. J gave up 11 bases and V 0 bases, and 11 bases lay outside the gene matches. Written as DNA, the CDR3 is TGTGCCAGCAGTTTATCGCCCGGGACTAGCCCCCACCAGCAGTTCTTC. Translation: CASSLSPGTSPHQQFF.